This TCR beta chain was identified during a study of blood T cell repertoires in COVID-19. TCRdb's copy holds only in-frame clones and misses some; the assay was immunoSEQ multiplex PCR. The table lists about 170,000 clones, around nine tenths of them singletons, with just over 2.5% in the top ten. Trimming shortened V by 4 bases and J by 2 bases, and 9 bases separated the two germline ends. The CDR3 runs to 14 residues. Per the germline V gene, CDR1 is SNHLY and CDR2 is FYNNEI. The receptor comes from a woman older than 75 with COVID-19, enrolled during active disease. The chain carries TRBV2 and TRBJ1-3, with D perhaps TRBD1 (5 bases). The sample consisted of peripheral blood. The CDR3 sequence: CASSAGGAGNTIYF. The CDR3 coding sequence is TGTGCCAGCAGTGCGGGAGGGGCTGGAAACACCATATATTTT.